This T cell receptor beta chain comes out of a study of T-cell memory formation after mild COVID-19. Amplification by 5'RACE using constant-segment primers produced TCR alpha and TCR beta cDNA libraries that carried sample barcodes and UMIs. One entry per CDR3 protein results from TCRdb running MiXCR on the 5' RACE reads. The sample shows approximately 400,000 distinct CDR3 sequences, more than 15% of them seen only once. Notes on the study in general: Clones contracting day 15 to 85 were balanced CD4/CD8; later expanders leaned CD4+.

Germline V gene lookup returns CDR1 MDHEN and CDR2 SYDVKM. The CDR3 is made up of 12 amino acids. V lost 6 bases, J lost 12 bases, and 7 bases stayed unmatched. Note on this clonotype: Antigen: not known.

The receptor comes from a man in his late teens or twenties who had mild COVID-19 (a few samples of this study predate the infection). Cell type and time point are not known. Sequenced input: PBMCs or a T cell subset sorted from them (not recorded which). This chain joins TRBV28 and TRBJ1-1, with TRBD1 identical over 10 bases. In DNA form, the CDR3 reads TGTGCCAGCAGGGACAGGGGGACTGAGACTTTCTTT. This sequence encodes CASRDRGTETFF.